Below, 10 T cell receptor beta chains from the same sample are listed, as sequenced in a study of T cells after somatic rescue of genetic block. Clones were read by immunoSEQ multiplex PCR, and TCRdb kept only the in-frame ones, dropping some. The profile shows more than 10,000 clones, around 73% of them singletons. The sequencing input was peripheral blood mononuclear cells (PBMCs). Every receptor here comes from a boy younger than 18.

This clone was detected a few times. V and J are TRBV11-2 and TRBJ2-5; D might be TRBD1 or TRBD2, each matching 6 bases. V shed 1 base and J shed 1 base, with 10 bases lying between them. This CDR3 is built from 15 residues. CDR1 SGHAT and CDR2 FQNNGV come from the germline V gene. The CDR3 loop is CASSLVGGTQETQYF. The CDR3 DNA is TGTGCCAGCAGCTTAGTAGGGGGGACCCAAGAGACCCAGTACTTC.

The rearrangement links TRBV5-4 to TRBJ2-1; D is perhaps TRBD2 (6 bases). The V end lost 1 base, the J end lost 3 bases, and 11 bases lay between the germline ends. Per the germline V gene, CDR1 is SGHNT and CDR2 is YYREEE (reference sequence). The CDR3 totals 15 residues. CDR3 sequence reads: CASSLRSGSYNEQFF. The CDR3 DNA follows: TGTGCCAGCAGCTTGCGTAGCGGAAGCTACAATGAGCAGTTCTTC.

The rearrangement uses TRBV7-8 and TRBJ2-5; D is perhaps TRBD2 (6 bases). The J call may be faulty, since TRBJ2-7 better matches the DNA end. The germline V gene has CDR1 SGHVS and CDR2 FQNEAQ. The CDR3 runs 12 residues. The chain's CDR3 is CASSLGRVEQYF. CDR3 DNA sequence: TGTGCCAGCAGCTTAGGGAGGGTCGAGCAGTACTTC.

The chain is built from TRBV6-1 and TRBJ2-7, with unresolved D. The CDR3 loop spans 12 amino acids. Germline CDR1 and CDR2: MNHNS and SASEGT. Trimming took 0 bases from V and 6 from J, leaving 6 bases between them. This CDR3 reads CASSEAWGEQYF. The CDR3 coding sequence is TGTGCCAGCAGTGAAGCTTGGGGCGAGCAGTACTTC.

The rearrangement uses TRBV5-4 and TRBJ2-7, with D perhaps being TRBD1 or TRBD2 (5 bases each). There are 13 residues in the CDR3. From germline, CDR1 is SGHNT and CDR2 YYREEE (reference sequence). The V gene lost 2 bases and the J gene lost 11 bases, with 17 bases spanning the gap. The chain's CDR3 is CASSFGLYRDEYF. The CDR3 DNA follows: TGTGCCAGCAGCTTTGGTCTATACCGGGACGAGTACTTC. Full variable domain (missing parts from reference TRBV5-4 and TRBJ2-7): ETGVTQSPTHLIKTRGQQVTLRCSSQSGHNTVSWYQQALGQGPQFIFQYYREEENGRGNFPPRFSGLQFPNYSSELNVNALELDDSALYLCASSFGLYRDEYFGPGTRLTVT.

J is TRBJ2-3 and V is TRBV6-5, with 8 bases matching TRBD2. The V gene end was trimmed by 2 bases and the J gene end by 5 bases; junction bases not matched to a gene: 9. Per germline, CDR1 MNHEY and CDR2 SVGAGI. The CDR3 is made up of 16 amino acids. The CDR3 DNA is TGTGCCAGCAGTTACGCAGACGGGAGGGCAGGAGATACGCAGTATTTT. This codes for CASSYADGRAGDTQYF.

This clone was detected once. The chain joins TRBV7-2 to TRBJ1-1; D unclear. The CDR3 is 15 residues long. Trimming took off 2 bases at V and 7 bases at J, with 17 bases between the two ends. Germline V gene sequence: CDR1 SGHTA, CDR2 FQGNSA. Here the CDR3 reads CASSLFVSGAVEAFF. The CDR3 DNA follows: TGTGCCAGCAGCTTATTCGTCAGCGGCGCGGTTGAAGCTTTCTTT.

The V call is TRBV7-8, the J call TRBJ2-7, with D maybe TRBD2 (5 bases). Germline CDR1 SGHVS, CDR2 FQNEAQ. The length of the CDR3 is 14 residues. Trimming took 4 bases from V and 0 from J, leaving 10 bases between them. The DNA for the CDR3 is TGTGCCAGCAGCTCTAGCCGGGACTCCTACGAGCAGTACTTC. Translating it yields CASSSSRDSYEQYF.

This clone was observed once. The chain links TRBV11-2 to TRBJ1-1; D remains unclear. CDR1 SGHAT and CDR2 FQNNGV come from the germline V gene. The CDR3 runs 15 residues. Trimming shortened V by 4 bases and J by 4 bases, and 16 bases separated the two germline ends. The CDR3 sequence: CASSSLRGRSTEAFF. Here the CDR3 DNA reads TGTGCCAGCAGCTCACTAAGAGGTCGGAGCACTGAAGCTTTCTTT.

This rearrangement joins TRBV19 to TRBJ2-7; weak D call: TRBD2 (6 bases). Germline assignment: CDR1 LNHDA and CDR2 SQIVND (reference sequence). This CDR3 is built from 13 residues. Trimming pared 8 bases from V and 2 bases from J, leaving 13 bases between. CDR3 amino acids: CASGRGTTYEQYF. The DNA of the CDR3 is TGTGCCAGTGGGCGGGGCACAACCTACGAGCAGTACTTC.